This T cell receptor beta chain stems from a study of T cells in Graves' hyperthyroidism and ophthalmopathy. This CDR3 has 13 residues. CDR1 and CDR2 from the germline V gene are SQVTM and ANQGSEA. Trimming stripped 8 bases from V and 3 bases from J, with 16 bases between. Notes on the study in general: The model identified upcoming ophthalmopathy a median about 7.1 months ahead of onset. Within blood appeared most thyroid clonotypes that had expanded above 0.001.

About this clonotype itself: The antigen is unknown.

Lactation, pregnancy, other autoimmune disease or uncontrolled infection led to exclusion of patients. TCR beta CDR3 regions were amplified from RNA. First-round RT-PCR targeting the TCR CDR3 was performed with the HTBI primer set. Using its own MiXCR run on the multiplex PCR reads, TCRdb lists one record per CDR3 protein. The table includes over 700,000 distinct CDR3 sequences, 38% detected once. This clonotype originated in a man aged 18 to 29 with Graves' hyperthyroidism. Input material: blood. V and J are TRBV29-1 and TRBJ1-1; weak D call: TRBD1 (6 bases). CDR3 nucleotides: TGCAGCTTACAGGGTACGGTAGACACTGAAGCTTTCTTT. Protein: CSLQGTVDTEAFF.